This T cell receptor (beta chain) was sequenced during a study of CD8+ T cells in alopecia areata. Study-wide background: Twice daily, treated patients received 5 to 10 mg of oral tofacitinib. People stayed on tofacitinib for 6 to 18 months, then stopped the drug for 6 months. Overall study results and limits: Across lesional scalp, and particularly alopecia totalis/universalis, clonality surpassed that of normal scalp.

Reverse transcription of extracted RNA yielded cDNA, which provided the sequencing template. Method: immunoSEQ multiplex PCR; TCRdb's copy keeps in-frame clones and lacks some. The sample consists of 140,000 to 150,000 clones, 85% to 90% of them appearing once. Germline V gene data show CDR1 as SNHLY and CDR2 as FYNNEI. The CDR3 length is 17 residues. Trimming pared 1 base from V and 3 bases from J, leaving 15 bases between. On this clone itself: As yet, its antigen is unknown.

Sequenced here: CD8+ T cells sorted from blood, sampled at week 0. The chain recombines TRBV2 with TRBJ2-2; weak D call: TRBD2 (6 bases). The sequence was collected from a human donor with alopecia areata. DNA of the CDR3: TGTGCCAGCAGTGAAGGGCCACTAGCAGAGTACACCGGGGAGCTGTTTTTT. Its protein product is CASSEGPLAEYTGELFF. The full variable domain, its missing parts supplied by reference TRBV2 and TRBJ2-2, is EPEVTQTPSHQVTQMGQEVILRCVPISNHLYFYWYRQILGQKVEFLVSFYNNEISEKSEIFDDQFSVERPDGSNFTLKIRSTKLEDSAMYFCASSEGPLAEYTGELFFGEGSRLTVL.